This T cell receptor beta chain was sequenced during a study of radiotherapy plus CTLA-4 blockade in lung cancer. Findings of the study overall: Once radiotherapy plus ipilimumab had been given, TCR clones derived from tumor expanded in blood.

The V gene end was trimmed by 4 bases and the J gene end by 1 base; junction bases not matched to a gene: 13. The CDR3 covers 18 residues. The germline V gene has CDR1 GTSNPN and CDR2 SVGIG (reference sequence). Assay: immunoSEQ multiplex PCR; the TCRdb copy retains only in-frame clones and omits some. The data contain roughly 39,000 clones, about 73% of them singletons. Worth noting for this clone: Its antigen is not identified.

The rearrangement links TRBV30 to TRBJ2-3; 11 positions match TRBD2. The clonotype was recovered from a human donor with non-small cell lung cancer who had stable disease on radiotherapy plus ipilimumab. The sequencing here drew on peripheral blood, taken from a patient treated with radiotherapy plus ipilimumab. This chain's CDR3 is CAWIPLAGGLAGTDTQYF. The CDR3 nucleotides read TGTGCCTGGATACCCTTAGCGGGGGGGCTAGCCGGCACAGATACGCAGTATTTT.